The sequence of this TCR beta chain was determined in a study of radiotherapy plus CTLA-4 blockade in lung cancer listed by TCRdb under 2018. Looking at the study overall: Objective responses occurred in 18% of enrolled patients, and 25% to 40% achieved disease control. Paper-wide results and their limitations: The strongest predictors of response were reported to be early dynamic shifts in blood T cell clones along with a rise in serum interferon-beta following radiation. TCR clones derived from tumors expanded in peripheral blood after treatment with radiotherapy and ipilimumab.

About this clone itself: This clone's antigen is unknown. The input lacks base qualities; no much larger clone sits a single base away.

To prepare the library, the immunoSEQ multiplex PCR assay was applied. The source is immuneACCESS, and TCRdb retained only in-frame sequences with V and J called. Part of the clones is not carried over; for the studies checked, unresolved V genes explain less than half of this, and the remainder is unexplained. Across this sample there are about 51,000 clones, with around 75% seen only once. The leading ten clones occupy about 8.5% of the sample. The study evaluated CTLA-4 blockade (ipilimumab) given together with focal radiation therapy in patients who had chemo-refractory metastatic non-small-cell lung cancer. The sequence came from a human donor with non-small cell lung cancer who had a complete response to radiotherapy plus ipilimumab. The sample was peripheral blood, taken from a patient treated with radiotherapy plus ipilimumab.

The DNA sequence is TGCGCCAGCAGTGGGGGCAGGGGGCAAGTTAACAATGAGCAGTTCTTC. The resulting protein is CASSGGRGQVNNEQFF. The chain uses TRBV10-1 and TRBJ2-1, with TRBD1 identical over 8 junction bases. The CDR1 and CDR2 encoded by the germline V gene (reference sequence) are WNHNN and SYGVQD. The germline V end is reduced by 4 bases and the J end by 5 bases; junction bases left unmatched: 10. Measured from the cysteine to the phenylalanine, the CDR3 is 16 residues long. The sequence is cut down to CDR3 DNA, 48 bases in frame from base 1.